This T cell receptor beta chain was identified during a study of blood T cell repertoires in COVID-19. TCRdb keeps only in-frame clones here, not all; method: immunoSEQ multiplex PCR. The data show roughly 290,000 clones, approximately 91% seen once. Germline CDR1 LNHDA, CDR2 SQIVND (reference sequence). CDR3 length: 16 amino acids. V lost 4 bases and J lost 3, with 16 bases in between. This TCR was recovered from a woman in her thirties or forties who had recovered from COVID-19. Material: PBMCs or T cells enriched from blood (not recorded which). The gene calls are TRBV19 and TRBJ1-5; possibly TRBD1 for D (6 bases). Here the CDR3 DNA reads TGTGCCAGTAGTAAGGGATCAGGGGCACTCAATCAGCCCCAGCATTTT. Translated, it gives CASSKGSGALNQPQHF.